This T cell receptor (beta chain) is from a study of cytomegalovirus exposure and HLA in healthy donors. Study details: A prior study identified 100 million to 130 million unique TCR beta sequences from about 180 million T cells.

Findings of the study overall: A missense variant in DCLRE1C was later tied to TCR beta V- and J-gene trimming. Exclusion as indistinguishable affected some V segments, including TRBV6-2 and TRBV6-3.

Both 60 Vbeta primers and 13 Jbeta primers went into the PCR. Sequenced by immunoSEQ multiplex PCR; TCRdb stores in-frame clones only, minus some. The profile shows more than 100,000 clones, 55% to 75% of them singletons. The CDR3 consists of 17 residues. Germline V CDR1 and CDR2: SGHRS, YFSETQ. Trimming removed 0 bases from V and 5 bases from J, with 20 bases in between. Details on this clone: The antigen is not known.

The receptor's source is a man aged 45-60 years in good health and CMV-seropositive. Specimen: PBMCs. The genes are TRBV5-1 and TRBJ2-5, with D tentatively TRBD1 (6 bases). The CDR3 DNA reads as TGCGCCAGCAGCTTGGGGGCCGGGACACGAGGCGAGGAGACCCAGTACTTC. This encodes CASSLGAGTRGEETQYF. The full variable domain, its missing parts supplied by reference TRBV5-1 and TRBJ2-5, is KAGVTQTPRYLIKTRGQQVTLSCSPISGHRSVSWYQQTPGQGLQFLFEYFSETQRNKGNFPGRFSGRQFSNSRSEMNVSTLELGDSALYLCASSLGAGTRGEETQYFGPGTRLLVL.